The entry that follows covers one T cell receptor (beta chain) sequence. This entry belongs to a study of cytomegalovirus exposure and HLA in healthy donors. In the PCR, 60 Vbeta and 13 Jbeta primers were used. Using immunoSEQ multiplex PCR, the repertoire was profiled, and TCRdb retains in-frame clones only, with some absent. Of around 94,000 clones in the sample, around 69% were seen once. Germline CDR1 is LGHNT and CDR2 is FRNRAP. The CDR3 length is 12 residues. V lost 4 bases and J lost 9; bases outside the gene matches: 2. Sequences were obtained from PBMCs. The sequence came from a man younger than 40 in good health and CMV-seronegative. The chain joins TRBV12-5 to TRBJ2-1; 8 bases line up with TRBD2. CDR3 nucleotides: TGTGCTAGTGGTTCGGGGGGGGGTGAGCAGTTCTTC. It yields the protein CASGSGGGEQFF.